The 26 T cell receptor beta chains in this list originate from one sample, sequenced in a study of PD-1 blockade in classical Hodgkin lymphoma. Sequencing used immunoSEQ multiplex PCR; TCRdb keeps in-frame clones, though not all of them. The table records roughly 11,000 clones, more than 70% of them present only once. Relapses following autologous stem cell transplantation were seen in all patients, with brentuximab vedotin exposure varying. It was by magnetic negative selection that CD8+ T cells were isolated from thawed PBMCs. The material was CD8+ T cells from blood, obtained at baseline. Receptor source: a human donor with classical Hodgkin lymphoma.

This chain connects TRBV10-1 to TRBJ2-1; 7 bases are a match to TRBD1. The V gene's germline CDR1 is WNHNN and CDR2 SYGVQD (reference sequence). The CDR3 totals 15 residues. V trimming: 3 bases; J trimming: 7 bases; junction bases outside the gene matches: 9. As DNA, the CDR3 is TGCGCCAGCAGTGATTCAGGGGGATTCGGTAATGAGCAGTTCTTC. It is translated as CASSDSGGFGNEQFF.

In this sample, this clone turned up a few times. The rearrangement joins TRBV4-3 to TRBJ1-1; a possible D gene is TRBD1 (6 bases). The CDR3 sequence is 14 residues long. Trimming took off 0 bases at V and 4 bases at J, with 9 bases between the two ends. The germline gives CDR1 LGHNA, CDR2 YSLEER. In DNA form, the CDR3 reads TGCGCCAGCAGCCAAGATCCGGGGGCCACTGAAGCTTTCTTT. This codes for CASSQDPGATEAFF.

The rearrangement uses TRBV11-2 and TRBJ2-7; 12 bases are shared with TRBD2. This CDR3 has 17 amino acids. With 1 base clipped from V and 5 bases from J, the junction kept 9 bases outside the gene matches. Germline V gene data show CDR1 as SGHAT and CDR2 as FQNNGV. CDR3: CASSLVIGASGRDEQYF. The CDR3 coding sequence is TGTGCCAGCAGCTTAGTAATTGGCGCTAGCGGGAGGGACGAGCAGTACTTC. Variable domain in full (rest from reference TRBV11-2 and TRBJ2-7): EAGVAQSPRYKIIEKRQSVAFWCNPISGHATLYWYQQILGQGPKLLIQFQNNGVVDDSQLPKDRFSAERLKGVDSTLKIQPAKLEDSAVYLCASSLVIGASGRDEQYFGPGTRLTVT.

The chain uses TRBV19 and TRBJ2-7; D is undetermined. Trimming shortened V by 3 bases and J by 7 bases, and 13 bases separated the two germline ends. Germline CDR1 is LNHDA and CDR2 is SQIVND (reference sequence). This CDR3 contains 13 residues. The CDR3 here is CASSMKWGREQYF. The CDR3 DNA reads TGTGCCAGTAGTATGAAGTGGGGTAGAGAGCAGTACTTC. The full variable domain, in which reference TRBV19 and TRBJ2-7 provide the parts outside the CDR3, is DGGITQSPKYLFRKEGQNVTLSCEQNLNHDAMYWYRQDPGQGLRLIYYSQIVNDFQKGDIAEGYSVSREKKESFPLTVTSAQKNPTAFYLCASSMKWGREQYFGPGTRLTVT.

The rearrangement joins TRBV7-2 to TRBJ2-3; D is uncertain. The length of the CDR3 is 11 residues. The V and J ends lost 3 bases and 6 bases respectively, with 4 bases between them. The germline V gene has CDR1 SGHTA and CDR2 FQGNSA. For the CDR3, the DNA is TGTGCCAGCAGCTTGACGGATACGCAGTATTTT. Protein product: CASSLTDTQYF. The full variable domain, in which reference TRBV7-2 and TRBJ2-3 provide the parts outside the CDR3, is GAGVSQSPSNKVTEKGKDVELRCDPISGHTALYWYRQSLGQGLEFLIYFQGNSAPDKSGLPSDRFSAERTGGSVSTLTIQRTQQEDSAVYLCASSLTDTQYFGPGTRLTVL.

This clone was recorded only once. The chain is built from TRBV27 and TRBJ1-2; perhaps TRBD1 as D (5 bases). Deletions cut 4 bases from V and 8 bases from J, with 17 bases between. Germline CDR1 MNHEY, CDR2 SMNVEV (reference sequence). CDR3 length: 14 residues. CDR3 amino acids: CASSSADWTNGYTF. The CDR3 DNA follows: TGTGCCAGCAGTTCAGCAGATTGGACAAACGGCTACACCTTC.

The V call is TRBV4-1, the J call TRBJ2-5, with D maybe TRBD2 (6 bases). The CDR3 is made up of 14 amino acids. Looked up from germline, CDR1 is MGHRA and CDR2 is YSYEKL. V lost 1 base and J 5 bases, leaving 11 bases between the germline ends. The DNA of the CDR3 is TGCGCCAGCAGCCAAGTCGGGGGTGTGGAGACCCAGTACTTC. It yields the protein CASSQVGGVETQYF.

This chain joins TRBV15 and TRBJ1-6; the D gene is possibly TRBD1 (6 bases). The V gene lost 4 bases and the J gene lost 3 bases, with 16 bases spanning the gap. Looked up from germline, CDR1 is LNHNV and CDR2 is YYDKDF (reference sequence). CDR3 length equals 17 residues. The CDR3 reads CATSILGQSGYNSPLHF. The CDR3 bases are TGTGCCACCAGCATCCTTGGACAGTCAGGCTATAATTCACCCCTCCACTTT.

This clone was observed a few times. V usage is TRBV6-5 and J usage is TRBJ2-6; D remains unclear. Trimming left V 4 bases short and J 0 bases short, with 1 base between. The CDR3 totals 13 residues. Germline values: CDR1 MNHEY, CDR2 SVGAGI. CDR3 in amino acids: CASSSSGANVLTF. In DNA, the CDR3 is TGTGCCAGCAGTTCCTCTGGGGCCAACGTCCTGACTTTC.

The V and J genes are TRBV7-2 and TRBJ2-1; no firm D call. Trimming took off 2 bases at V and 9 bases at J, with 14 bases between the two ends. Per germline, CDR1 SGHTA and CDR2 FQGNSA. The length of the CDR3 is 14 residues. CDR3 in amino acids: CASSLIPFLSEQFF. The CDR3 nucleotides are TGTGCCAGCAGCTTAATACCTTTCCTGAGTGAGCAGTTCTTC.

V usage is TRBV27 and J usage is TRBJ1-2, with D uncertain. CDR1 and CDR2 (germline): MNHEY, SMNVEV (reference sequence). V lost 3 bases to trimming and J lost 4 bases, with 12 bases between them. The CDR3 contains 14 residues. The CDR3 sequence: CASSFGAQTYGYTF. CDR3 bases: TGTGCCAGCAGTTTTGGAGCCCAAACCTATGGCTACACCTTC.

The rearrangement joins TRBV5-5 to TRBJ2-1; 8 nucleotides line up with TRBD1. J gave up 6 bases and V 2 bases, and 16 bases lay outside the gene matches. Germline CDR1 is SGHKS and CDR2 is YYEKEE (reference sequence). This CDR3 spans 18 amino acids. The CDR3 protein is CASSFPWTGPSGSNEQFF. Written as DNA, the CDR3 is TGTGCCAGCAGCTTCCCGTGGACAGGGCCCTCCGGGAGCAATGAGCAGTTCTTC.

The chain uses TRBV27 and TRBJ2-2, with D perhaps matching TRBD2 (5 bases). The germline V gene has CDR1 MNHEY and CDR2 SMNVEV (reference sequence). CDR3 length: 16 residues. The germline V and J ends were trimmed by 3 bases and 5 bases, with 16 bases remaining between them. The CDR3 spells CASSFFPDSPTGELFF. CDR3 nucleotides: TGTGCCAGCAGTTTTTTCCCGGACTCCCCAACCGGGGAGCTGTTTTTT.

This chain connects TRBV19 to TRBJ2-4; tentative D call: TRBD1 (6 bases). Trimming shortened V by 1 base and J by 7 bases, and 14 bases separated the two germline ends. The CDR3 spans 15 residues. CDR1 is LNHDA, CDR2 SQIVND, per germline (reference sequence). The CDR3 sequence is CASSIGGRGFNIQYF. In nucleotides, the CDR3 is TGTGCCAGTAGTATAGGGGGGCGTGGGTTCAACATTCAGTACTTC.

V gene TRBV30 combines with J gene TRBJ1-1; D not resolved. The V and J ends lost 3 bases and 3 bases respectively, with 17 bases between them. CDR1 GTSNPN and CDR2 SVGIG come from the germline V gene (reference sequence). The CDR3 length is 15 residues. CDR3 sequence reads: CAWRKNSRRDTEAFF. The CDR3 nucleotides are TGTGCCTGGAGAAAGAACAGCCGGAGGGACACTGAAGCTTTCTTT.

V and J are TRBV28 and TRBJ2-7, with D perhaps matching TRBD2 (5 bases). This CDR3 contains 17 residues. The germline CDR1 and CDR2 sequences are MDHEN and SYDVKM. The V end lost 4 bases, the J end lost 2 bases, and 21 bases lay between the germline ends. DNA for the CDR3: TGTGCCAGCAGTTACGACCTTGGCGGGCAGCCACCCTACGAGCAGTACTTC. It is translated as CASSYDLGGQPPYEQYF.

The chain employs TRBV4-1 and TRBJ1-1; D ambiguous. The CDR3 loop spans 14 amino acids. Germline CDR1 reads MGHRA; CDR2 reads YSYEKL. V lost 3 bases and J lost 3, with 11 bases in between. The CDR3 nucleotides are TGCGCCAGCAGCCAGGGGAGGCGGGACACTGAAGCTTTCTTT. It is translated as CASSQGRRDTEAFF.

This clone counts as medium-sized. The gene calls are TRBV28 and TRBJ1-2; 11 bases line up with TRBD1. V dropped 6 bases and J dropped 7; count of bases not matched to a gene: 10. This CDR3 contains 15 residues. The germline gives CDR1 MDHEN, CDR2 SYDVKM. The CDR3 spells CASRPGTGGSGGYTF. For the CDR3, the DNA is TGTGCCAGCAGACCCGGGACAGGGGGATCGGGTGGCTACACCTTC.

The genes are TRBV9 and TRBJ2-3, with TRBD1 identical over 10 bases. Germline V gene lookup returns CDR1 SGDLS and CDR2 YYNGEE. Trimming cost V 1 base and J 1 base; bases outside gene matches: 3. CDR3 size: 16 residues. The CDR3 sequence: CASSVLGTGGTDTQYF. CDR3 coding DNA: TGTGCCAGCAGCGTATTAGGGACAGGGGGCACAGATACGCAGTATTTT. Based on the CDR3 plus reference TRBV9 and TRBJ2-3, the full variable domain is DSGVTQTPKHLITATGQRVTLRCSPRSGDLSVYWYQQSLDQGLQFLIQYYNGEERAKGNILERFSAQQFPDLHSELNLSSLELGDSALYFCASSVLGTGGTDTQYFGPGTRLTVL.

This chain links TRBV21-1 with TRBJ2-1; no check of the table's D call, TRBD2, against the DNA was made. TRBV21-1 is shown as a pseudogene. The CDR3 runs 17 residues. CDR3 sequence reads: CASSKARLAISYNEQFF. In nucleotides, the CDR3 is TGTGCCAGCAGCAAAGCTAGGCTAGCGATCTCCTACAATGAGCAGTTCTTC.

The chain has TRBV5-6 and TRBJ2-1; no definite D call. The CDR3 runs 13 residues. V was clipped by 5 bases and J by 5 bases, with 11 bases between them. Germline loops: CDR1 SGHDT, CDR2 YYEEEE. CDR3 coding DNA: TGTGCCAGCAGAGTCACGACGGACAATGAGCAGTTCTTC. As protein: CASRVTTDNEQFF.

This clone was detected once. The chain employs TRBV15 and TRBJ1-1; D not resolved. With 8 bases removed from V and 5 bases from J, the gap between germline ends came to 12 bases. In germline, CDR1 is LNHNV, CDR2 YYDKDF (reference sequence). The CDR3 loop spans 12 amino acids. The CDR3 reads CATRRPRTEAFF. The CDR3 bases are TGTGCCACCCGTCGACCGCGGACTGAAGCTTTCTTT.

The J gene is TRBJ2-5, the V gene TRBV28, with 9 positions matching TRBD1. The CDR3 is made up of 19 amino acids. Germline loops: CDR1 MDHEN, CDR2 SYDVKM. With V trimmed by 4 bases and J by 13 bases, 28 bases remained unmatched. CDR3 sequence reads: CASSSYIGVLDRGPSAGYF. The DNA for the CDR3 is TGTGCCAGCAGTTCATATATTGGCGTTTTGGACAGGGGACCCTCTGCCGGGTACTTC.

V is TRBV28 and J is TRBJ2-2; tentative D call: TRBD1 (6 bases). The V gene's germline CDR1 is MDHEN and CDR2 SYDVKM. The CDR3 covers 15 residues. Trimming took off 3 bases at V and 2 bases at J, with 10 bases between the two ends. CDR3 residues: CASSFQGTNTGELFF. In nucleotides, the CDR3 is TGTGCCAGCAGTTTTCAGGGGACAAACACCGGGGAGCTGTTTTTT.

This chain connects TRBV2 to TRBJ2-7; 9 bases line up with TRBD2. V lost 3 bases to trimming and J lost 2 bases; unmatched junction nucleotides: 5. Germline V gene data show CDR1 as SNHLY and CDR2 as FYNNEI. The CDR3 consists of 15 residues. CDR3 protein: CASSDGREGPYEQYF. The CDR3 DNA is TGTGCCAGCAGTGATGGGCGGGAGGGCCCCTACGAGCAGTACTTC.

J is TRBJ1-2 and V is TRBV4-1, with D tentatively TRBD1 (5 bases). Between the trimmed V and J ends, which lost 5 bases and 1 base, there was a span of 17 bases. The CDR3 extends over 16 amino acids. The germline CDR1 and CDR2 sequences are MGHRA and YSYEKL. CDR3 nucleotides: TGCGCCAGCAGCACAATTGGGACTTCGTTTAACTATGGCTACACCTTC. The encoded protein is CASSTIGTSFNYGYTF.